This TCR beta chain derives from a study of identical twins. This CDR3 has 18 amino acids. The germline gives CDR1 MDHEN, CDR2 SYDVKM. The ends lost 3 bases at V and 0 bases at J; junction bases unmatched: 7. As to this clonotype: Its matching antigen is unknown.

Findings and caveats of the study: The study drew conclusions from cross-sectional statistical analysis, not from following the same donors. Beta clonotypes that were abundant in cord blood contained fewer insertions, a pattern absent from memory repertoires.

TCRdb re-analysed the 5' RACE reads in MiXCR, keeping a single row per CDR3 protein. Here the sample spans around 530,000 distinct CDR3 sequences, nearly 15% being singletons. These same records also appear under a second study, on yellow fever vaccine responses in identical twins.

This rearrangement joins TRBV28 to TRBJ2-6; 8 nucleotides line up with TRBD1. The sequenced sample was CD4+ T cells sorted from blood. This TCR was sampled from a woman aged 18-30 years in good health. DNA for the CDR3: TGTGCCAGCAGTTTCCTGGGACAGGACATCTCTGGGGCCAACGTCCTGACTTTC. This encodes CASSFLGQDISGANVLTF.